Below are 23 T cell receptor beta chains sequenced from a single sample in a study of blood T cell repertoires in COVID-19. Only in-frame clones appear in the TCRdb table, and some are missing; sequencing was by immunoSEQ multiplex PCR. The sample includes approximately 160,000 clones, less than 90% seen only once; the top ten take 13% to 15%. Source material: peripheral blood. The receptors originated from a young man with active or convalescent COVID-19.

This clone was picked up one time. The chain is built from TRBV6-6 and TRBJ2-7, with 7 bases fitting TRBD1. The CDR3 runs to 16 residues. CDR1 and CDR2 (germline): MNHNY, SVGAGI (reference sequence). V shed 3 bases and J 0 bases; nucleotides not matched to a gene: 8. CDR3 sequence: CASSYQSGQVSYEQYF. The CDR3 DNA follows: TGTGCCAGCAGTTATCAAAGCGGACAGGTCTCCTACGAGCAGTACTTC.

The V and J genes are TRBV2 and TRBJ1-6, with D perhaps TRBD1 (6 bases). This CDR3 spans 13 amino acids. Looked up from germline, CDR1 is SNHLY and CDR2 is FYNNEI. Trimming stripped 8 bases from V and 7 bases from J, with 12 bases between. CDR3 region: CASWGPRNSPLHF. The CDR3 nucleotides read TGTGCCAGCTGGGGGCCACGAAATTCACCCCTCCACTTT.

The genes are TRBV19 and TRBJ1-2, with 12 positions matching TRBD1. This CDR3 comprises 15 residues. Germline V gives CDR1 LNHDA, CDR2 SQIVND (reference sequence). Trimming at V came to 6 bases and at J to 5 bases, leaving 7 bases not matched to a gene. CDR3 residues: CASRLPGQGAYGYTF. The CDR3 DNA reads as TGTGCCAGTAGACTCCCGGGACAGGGGGCTTATGGCTACACCTTC.

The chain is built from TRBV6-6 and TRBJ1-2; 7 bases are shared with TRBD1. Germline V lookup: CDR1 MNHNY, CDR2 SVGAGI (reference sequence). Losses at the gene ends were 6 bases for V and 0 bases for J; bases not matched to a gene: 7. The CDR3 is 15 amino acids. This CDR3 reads CASRERGQTNYGYTF. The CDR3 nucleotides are TGTGCCAGCAGAGAAAGGGGGCAAACTAACTATGGCTACACCTTC.

The CDR3 coding sequence is TGTGCCAGCAGCTCCAGGGATCCCTATAATTCACCCCTCCACTTT. Translated: CASSSRDPYNSPLHF. This sequence joins TRBV7-2 and TRBJ1-6, with D possibly TRBD1 on 5 matching bases. The CDR3 length is 15 residues. Germline assignment: CDR1 SGHTA and CDR2 FQGNSA. V was clipped by 4 bases and J by 2 bases, with 9 bases between them.

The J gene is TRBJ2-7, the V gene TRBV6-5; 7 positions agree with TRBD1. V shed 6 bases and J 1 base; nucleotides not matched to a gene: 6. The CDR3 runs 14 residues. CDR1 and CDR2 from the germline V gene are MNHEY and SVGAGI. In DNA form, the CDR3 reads TGTGCCAGCAGGGCCAACAGGGGATCCTACGAGCAGTACTTC. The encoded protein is CASRANRGSYEQYF.

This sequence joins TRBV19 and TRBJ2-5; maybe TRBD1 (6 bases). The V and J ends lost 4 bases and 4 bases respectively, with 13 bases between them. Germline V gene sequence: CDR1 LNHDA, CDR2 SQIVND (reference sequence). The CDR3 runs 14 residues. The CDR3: CASSRAIQGETQYF. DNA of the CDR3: TGTGCCAGTAGTAGAGCTATACAGGGAGAGACCCAGTACTTC.

CDR3 loop: CASSIDGSQSGGAKTQYF. As DNA, the CDR3 is TGTGCCAGTAGTATAGACGGGTCCCAGAGCGGGGGGGCTAAGACCCAGTACTTC. The genes are TRBV19 and TRBJ2-5; 10 bases agree with TRBD2. Losses at the gene ends were 0 bases for V and 6 bases for J; bases not matched to a gene: 13. CDR3 length: 18 residues. The germline V gene encodes CDR1 LNHDA and CDR2 SQIVND (reference sequence). Filled out from reference TRBV19 and TRBJ2-5, the complete variable domain reads DGGITQSPKYLFRKEGQNVTLSCEQNLNHDAMYWYRQDPGQGLRLIYYSQIVNDFQKGDIAEGYSVSREKKESFPLTVTSAQKNPTAFYLCASSIDGSQSGGAKTQYFGPGTRLLVL.

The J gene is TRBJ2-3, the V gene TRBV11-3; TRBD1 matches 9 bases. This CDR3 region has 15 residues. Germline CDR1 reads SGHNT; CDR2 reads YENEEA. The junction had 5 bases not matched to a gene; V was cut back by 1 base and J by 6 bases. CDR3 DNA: TGTGCCAGCAGCTTAGCGGGACAGGGAGAGGATACGCAGTATTTT. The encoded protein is CASSLAGQGEDTQYF.

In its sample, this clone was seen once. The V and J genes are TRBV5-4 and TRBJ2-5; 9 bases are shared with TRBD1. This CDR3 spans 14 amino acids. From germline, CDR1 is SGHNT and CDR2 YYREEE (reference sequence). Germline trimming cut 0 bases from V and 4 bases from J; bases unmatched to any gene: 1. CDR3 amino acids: CASSLVDRGETQYF. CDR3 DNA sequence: TGTGCCAGCAGCTTGGTGGACAGGGGAGAGACCCAGTACTTC.

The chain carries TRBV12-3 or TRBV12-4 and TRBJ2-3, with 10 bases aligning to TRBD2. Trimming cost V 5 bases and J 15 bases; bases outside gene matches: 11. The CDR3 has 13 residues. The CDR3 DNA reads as TGTGCCAGCAGTCCCCCAGGCGGGACTAGCGACTATTTT. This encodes CASSPPGGTSDYF.

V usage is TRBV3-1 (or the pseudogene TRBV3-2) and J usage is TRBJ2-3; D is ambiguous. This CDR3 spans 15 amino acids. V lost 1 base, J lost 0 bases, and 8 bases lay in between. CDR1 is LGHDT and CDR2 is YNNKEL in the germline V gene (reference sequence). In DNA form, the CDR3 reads TGTGCCAGCAGCCAAGCCCCCCTTAGCACAGATACGCAGTATTTT. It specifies CASSQAPLSTDTQYF.

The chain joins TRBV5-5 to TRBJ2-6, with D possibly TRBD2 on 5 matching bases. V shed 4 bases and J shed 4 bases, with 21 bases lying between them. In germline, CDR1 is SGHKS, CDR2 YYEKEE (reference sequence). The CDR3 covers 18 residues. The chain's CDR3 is CASSQRGPTLSGANVLTF. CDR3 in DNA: TGTGCCAGCAGCCAGAGAGGGCCGACTCTGAGCGGGGCCAACGTCCTGACTTTC.

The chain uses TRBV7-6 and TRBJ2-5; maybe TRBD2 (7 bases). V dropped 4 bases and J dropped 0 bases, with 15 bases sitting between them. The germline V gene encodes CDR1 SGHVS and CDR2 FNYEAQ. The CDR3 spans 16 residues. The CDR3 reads CASSSKGGAYQETQYF. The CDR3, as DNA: TGTGCCAGCAGCTCAAAAGGGGGGGCGTACCAAGAGACCCAGTACTTC.

The CDR3 coding sequence is TGTGCCAGCAGCCGACAGGGGGATGGCTACACCTTC. Residues: CASSRQGDGYTF. The rearrangement joins TRBV5-4 to TRBJ1-2; 9 nucleotides align to TRBD1. The V gene's germline CDR1 is SGHNT and CDR2 YYREEE (reference sequence). This CDR3 contains 12 residues. Trimming took 4 bases from V and 6 from J; bases not matched to a gene: 1.

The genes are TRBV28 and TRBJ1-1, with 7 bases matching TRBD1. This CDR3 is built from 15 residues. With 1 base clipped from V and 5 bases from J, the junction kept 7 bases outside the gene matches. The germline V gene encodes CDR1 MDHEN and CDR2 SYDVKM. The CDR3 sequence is CASSLFSGGRTEAFF. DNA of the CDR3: TGTGCCAGCAGTTTATTCTCAGGGGGGCGGACTGAAGCTTTCTTT.

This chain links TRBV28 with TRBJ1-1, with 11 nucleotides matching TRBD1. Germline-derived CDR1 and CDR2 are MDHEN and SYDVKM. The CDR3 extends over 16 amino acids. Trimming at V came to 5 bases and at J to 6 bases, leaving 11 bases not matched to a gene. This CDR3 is CASSRGTGGVFSEAFF. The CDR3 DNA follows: TGTGCCAGCAGTCGAGGGACAGGGGGAGTTTTTTCTGAAGCTTTCTTT. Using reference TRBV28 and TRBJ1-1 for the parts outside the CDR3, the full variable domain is DVKVTQSSRYLVKRTGEKVFLECVQDMDHENMFWYRQDPGLGLRLIYFSYDVKMKEKGDIPEGYSVSREKKERFSLILESASTNQTSMYLCASSRGTGGVFSEAFFGQGTRLTVV.

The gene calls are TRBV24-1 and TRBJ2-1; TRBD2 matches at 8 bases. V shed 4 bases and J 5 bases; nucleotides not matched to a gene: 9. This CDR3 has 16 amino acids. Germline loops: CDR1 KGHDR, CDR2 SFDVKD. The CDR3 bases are TGTGCCACCAGTGACCCGTCAGCGGGAGCCCACAATGAGCAGTTCTTC. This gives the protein CATSDPSAGAHNEQFF.

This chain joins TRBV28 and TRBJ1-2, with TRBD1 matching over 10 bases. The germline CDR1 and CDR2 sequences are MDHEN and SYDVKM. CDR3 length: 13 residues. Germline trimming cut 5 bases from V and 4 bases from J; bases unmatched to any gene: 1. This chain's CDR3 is CASSRDRGYGYTF. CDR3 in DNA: TGTGCCAGCAGTCGGGACAGGGGCTATGGCTACACCTTC.

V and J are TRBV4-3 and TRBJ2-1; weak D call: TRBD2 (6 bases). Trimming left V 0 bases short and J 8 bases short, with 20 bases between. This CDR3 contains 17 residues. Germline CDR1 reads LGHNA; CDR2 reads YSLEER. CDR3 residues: CASSQEVYGGRLHEQFF. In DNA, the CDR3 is TGCGCCAGCAGCCAAGAGGTCTACGGAGGGAGGTTGCATGAGCAGTTCTTC.

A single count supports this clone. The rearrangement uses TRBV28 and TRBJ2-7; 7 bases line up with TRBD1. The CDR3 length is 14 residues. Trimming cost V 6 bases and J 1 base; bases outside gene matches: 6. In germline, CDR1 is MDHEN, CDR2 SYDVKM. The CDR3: CASRGSGGSYEQYF. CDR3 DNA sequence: TGTGCCAGCAGGGGGTCAGGGGGATCCTACGAGCAGTACTTC.

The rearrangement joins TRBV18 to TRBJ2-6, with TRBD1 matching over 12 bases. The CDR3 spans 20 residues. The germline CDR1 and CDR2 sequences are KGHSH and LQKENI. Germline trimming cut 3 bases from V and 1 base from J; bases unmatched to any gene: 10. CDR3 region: CASSPPGQGAFPSGANVLTF. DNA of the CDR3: TGTGCCAGCTCACCTCCGGGACAGGGGGCCTTTCCTTCTGGGGCCAACGTCCTGACTTTC.

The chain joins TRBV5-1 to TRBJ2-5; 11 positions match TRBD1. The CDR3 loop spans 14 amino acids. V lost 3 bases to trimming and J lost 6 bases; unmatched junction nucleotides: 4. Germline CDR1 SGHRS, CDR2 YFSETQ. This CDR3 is CASSSGQGAQTQYF. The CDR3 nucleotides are TGCGCCAGCAGCTCCGGACAGGGGGCACAGACCCAGTACTTC.